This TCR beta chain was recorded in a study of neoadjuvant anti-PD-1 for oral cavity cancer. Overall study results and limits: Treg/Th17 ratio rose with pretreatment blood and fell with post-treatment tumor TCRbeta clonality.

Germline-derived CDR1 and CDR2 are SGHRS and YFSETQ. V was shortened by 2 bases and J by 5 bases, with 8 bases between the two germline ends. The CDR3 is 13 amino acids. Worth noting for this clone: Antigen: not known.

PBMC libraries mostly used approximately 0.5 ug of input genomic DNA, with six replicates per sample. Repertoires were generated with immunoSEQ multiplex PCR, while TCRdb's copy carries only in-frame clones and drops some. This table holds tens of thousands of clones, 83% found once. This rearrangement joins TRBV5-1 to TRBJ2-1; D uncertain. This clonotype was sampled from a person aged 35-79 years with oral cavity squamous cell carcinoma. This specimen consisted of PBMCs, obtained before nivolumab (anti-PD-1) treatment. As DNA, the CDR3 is TGCGCCAGCAGCTTCCTTCAAAACAATGAGCAGTTCTTC. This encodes CASSFLQNNEQFF.